This TCR beta chain was recovered during a study of monozygotic twins with inflammatory bowel disease. Regarding the study as a whole: Concordance status among twins (concordant versus discordant) showed no link to repertoire similarity, possibly from limited power. Diversity of TCRbeta measured by inverse Simpson was lower in IBD patients than in healthy co-twins.

Eight separate reactions per sample served to make cDNA. Two nested PCRs, run for roughly 15 and 9 cycles, were applied to TCRalpha and TCRbeta cDNA. For each CDR3 protein, TCRdb gives one entry from its re-call of the 5' RACE reads, without DNA. The sample has 150,000 to 200,000 distinct CDR3 sequences. As regards this clonotype: Its specificity is unknown.

The germline V gene has CDR1 KGHDR and CDR2 SFDVKD. The CDR3 consists of 18 residues. Specimen: blood. This receptor was obtained from a human donor with ulcerative colitis or Crohn's disease, or a healthy co-twin of an affected twin (not recorded which). The chain has TRBV24-1 and TRBJ2-1; TCRdb names TRBD1, which stays unverified in the absence of DNA. This chain's CDR3 is CATSDPPGQVDSYNEQFF.